The rows below give T cell receptor beta chains drawn from one sample of a study of T cell responses to AZD1222 COVID-19 vaccine. The method was immunoSEQ multiplex PCR; TCRdb's version includes in-frame clones alone and lacks a portion of them. The sample has approximately 150,000 clones, around 95% seen once. The sequencing here drew on peripheral blood, taken on day 0 of AZD1222 vaccination. These receptors were collected from an adult in good health. Both conserved end residues are part of each CDR3. The D gene is left open where the match is weak. Only some rows state a clone size, as once, few, many or a class for expanded clones.

j_call | v_call | clone_size | d_call | cdr3_nt | cdr3_aa
TRBJ2-1 | TRBV28 | - | TRBD1 | TGTGCCAGCAGTTGGGCCAGGGGGCCTCCCAATGAGCAGTTCTTC | CASSWARGPPNEQFF
TRBJ1-6 | TRBV6-5 | - | - | TGTGCCAGCAGTTACTCGACGCAGGGAGAGGGTTCACCCCTCCACTTT | CASSYSTQGEGSPLHF
TRBJ1-2 | TRBV28 | - | - | TGTGCCAGCAGTTTGTACGGGAACTTTTATGGCTACACCTTC | CASSLYGNFYGYTF
TRBJ1-4 | TRBV7-9 | - | - | TGTGCCAGCAGCTCCCGGAAAGGGGGAACCCAAGCAACTAATGAAAAACTGTTTTTT | CASSSRKGGTQATNEKLFF
TRBJ2-1 | TRBV5-1 | - | - | TGCGCCAGCAGCTTGGCTCGGCCTAACGATGAGCAGTTCTTC | CASSLARPNDEQFF
TRBJ1-1 | TRBV7-8 | - | - | TGTGCCAGCAGCCGCATGCTGAACACTGAAGCTTTCTTT | CASSRMLNTEAFF
TRBJ1-3 | TRBV4-1 | - | - | TGCGCCAGCAGTCCCATGAGGAACACCATATATTTT | CASSPMRNTIYF
TRBJ1-1 | TRBV18 | - | - | TGTGCCAGCTCAGGCGGGCAGGGAGGCACCACTGAAGCTTTCTTT | CASSGGQGGTTEAFF
TRBJ1-6 | TRBV28 | - | - | TGTGCCAGCAGTGACCAGGGACGGATTAATTCACCCCTCCACTTT | CASSDQGRINSPLHF
TRBJ1-1 | TRBV19 | - | - | TGTGCCAGTAGGCCCGTTGCCTTGGGGGGTGAAGCTTTCTTT | CASRPVALGGEAFF
TRBJ1-4 | TRBV3-1/TRBV3-2 | once | - | TGTGCCAGCAGCCAAGGTTCGCGGGATATCCTGTTTTTT | CASSQGSRDILFF
TRBJ2-5 | TRBV7-9 | - | TRBD2 | TGTGCCAGCACCCCCCCCTTAGCGGGAGGGTTCGAAGAGACCCAGTACTTC | CASTPPLAGGFEETQYF
TRBJ2-5 | TRBV24-1 | - | - | TGTGCCACCAGTGATTGTTCGCAGCTATTCCAAGAGACCCAGTACTTC | CATSDCSQLFQETQYF
TRBJ2-2 | TRBV19 | - | - | TGTGCCAGTAGTATAGGTAGTCGCTGGGAGCTGTTTTTT | CASSIGSRWELFF
TRBJ1-1 | TRBV19 | - | - | TGTGCCAGTAGTATACAGGCGAACACTGAAGCTTTCTTT | CASSIQANTEAFF
TRBJ2-3 | TRBV6-1 | - | - | TGTGCCAGCAGTGAAATATGGTATGGGATAGAAGCAGATACGCAGTATTTT | CASSEIWYGIEADTQYF
TRBJ2-5 | TRBV7-8 | - | - | TGTGCCAGCAGCTCTAGAACAGGAGGACGGCAAGAGACCCAGTACTTC | CASSSRTGGRQETQYF
TRBJ1-2 | TRBV14 | - | TRBD1 | TGTGCCAGCAGCCCGGGTGGACCGGGACAGTTCTATGGCTACACCTTC | CASSPGGPGQFYGYTF
TRBJ1-2 | TRBV5-6 | - | - | TGTGCCAGCAGCTTGGCCTTCGGGAACTATGGCTACACCTTC | CASSLAFGNYGYTF
TRBJ1-1 | TRBV15 | - | - | TGTGCCACCAGCAGAGATCAACGGACTGAAGCTTTCTTT | CATSRDQRTEAFF
TRBJ1-2 | TRBV3-1/TRBV3-2 | - | - | TGTGCCAGCAGCCAACAAGTGGGGGGCTACACCTTC | CASSQQVGGYTF
TRBJ2-3 | TRBV7-9 | - | - | TGTGCCAGCAGCCCACGACAGTCAGATACGCAGTATTTT | CASSPRQSDTQYF
TRBJ1-1 | TRBV24-1 | once | TRBD1 | TGTGCCACCAGTGATCTGTACTTGACAGGGGGGAACACTGAAGCTTTCTTT | CATSDLYLTGGNTEAFF
TRBJ1-2 | TRBV2 | few | TRBD1 | TGTGCCAGCAGTGTTGCTGGGACAGGACAAGGGGGCTACACCTTC | CASSVAGTGQGGYTF
TRBJ1-1 | TRBV5-5 | - | - | TGTGCCAGCCTTGGACTTGGGTTAACTGAAGCTTTCTTT | CASLGLGLTEAFF
TRBJ2-3 | TRBV4-1 | - | - | TGCGCCAGCAGCCATGGGACGGATACTAGCACAGATACGCAGTATTTT | CASSHGTDTSTDTQYF
TRBJ2-5 | TRBV6-5 | - | TRBD2 | TGTGCCAGCGGACGGGGCGGGGGGACTCAAGAGACCCAGTACTTC | CASGRGGGTQETQYF
TRBJ2-3 | TRBV7-6 | few | TRBD1 | TGTGCCAGCGGATTACAGGGGGCCGATACGCAGTATTTT | CASGLQGADTQYF
TRBJ1-4 | TRBV6-5 | once | TRBD1 | TGTGCCAGCAGTTACTCGACAGGGGCAATAAATGAAAAACTGTTTTTT | CASSYSTGAINEKLFF
TRBJ2-1 | TRBV11-2 | - | - | TGTGCCAGCAGCTTAGGAGGGTTGTACAATGAGCAGTTCTTC | CASSLGGLYNEQFF
TRBJ2-5 | TRBV5-4 | - | TRBD2 | TGTGCCAGCAGCCTAGCGGGAGCAGCGGAGACCCAGTACTTC | CASSLAGAAETQYF
TRBJ2-3 | TRBV27 | - | - | TGTGCCAGCTCACAGGGCGGAGATACGCAGTATTTT | CASSQGGDTQYF
TRBJ1-2 | TRBV27 | - | TRBD1 | TGTGCCAGCAGTACCACAGGGGGAAGGGGCTATGGCTACACCTTC | CASSTTGGRGYGYTF
TRBJ1-1 | TRBV5-1 | - | - | TGCGCCAGCAGCCTGACCACCCGGGGGAACACTGAAGCTTTCTTT | CASSLTTRGNTEAFF
TRBJ1-1 | TRBV6-1 | - | - | TGTGCCAGCAGTGAAAGGTACACTGAAGCTTTCTTT | CASSERYTEAFF
TRBJ1-1 | TRBV12-3/TRBV12-4 | - | - | TGTGCCAGCAGTCTTATCGAGGGGACTGAAGCTTTCTTT | CASSLIEGTEAFF
TRBJ1-6 | TRBV12-3/TRBV12-4 | - | - | TGTGCCAGCAGTTTAGCGCTGGGCAGACCCCTCCACTTT | CASSLALGRPLHF
TRBJ2-3 | TRBV3-1/TRBV3-2 | - | TRBD2 | TGTGCCAGCAGCAACCCATCAGCGGGGGACGGAGATACGCAGTATTTT | CASSNPSAGDGDTQYF
TRBJ1-6 | TRBV6-5 | - | - | TGTGCCAGCAGTTACTCTCTGGGGAAAAGTTCTTCACCCCTCCACTTT | CASSYSLGKSSSPLHF
TRBJ1-4 | TRBV7-2 | - | TRBD1 | TGTGCCAGCAGCAAGACAGGGCACGTTGGTGAAAAACTGTTTTTT | CASSKTGHVGEKLFF
TRBJ1-5 | TRBV6-2/TRBV6-3 | - | - | TGTGCCAGCAGTTACTTGGAGCAGCCAAGCAATCAGCCCCAGCATTTT | CASSYLEQPSNQPQHF
TRBJ2-2 | TRBV5-1 | - | TRBD2 | TGCGCCAGCAGCCCCCCGGGACTAGCGGGGGCCTCGAACACCGGGGAGCTGTTTTTT | CASSPPGLAGASNTGELFF
TRBJ1-4 | TRBV28 | - | - | TGTGCCAGCAGTTTCCCGACAGCAACTAATGAAAAACTGTTTTTT | CASSFPTATNEKLFF
TRBJ1-2 | TRBV6-5 | once | - | TGTGCCAGCAGTTACCGGGACGGGTACTATGGCTACACCTTC | CASSYRDGYYGYTF
TRBJ1-2 | TRBV28 | - | - | TGTGCCAGCAGTTCCCCACCCGAAACTAACTATGGCTACACCTTC | CASSSPPETNYGYTF
TRBJ1-1 | TRBV5-1 | - | - | TGCGCCAGCAGCTTGGAAACTTCGAACACTGAAGCTTTCTTT | CASSLETSNTEAFF
TRBJ2-5 | TRBV18 | - | - | TGTGCCAGCTCACCACGGGTCATGGAGACCCAGTACTTC | CASSPRVMETQYF
TRBJ1-5 | TRBV27 | - | - | TGTGCCAGCAGTTTATGGGGGGCCGGTTATGGCTATCAGCCCCAGCATTTT | CASSLWGAGYGYQPQHF
TRBJ1-2 | TRBV7-9 | - | - | TGTGCCAGCAGCTCTCGGAGTAACTATGGCTACACCTTC | CASSSRSNYGYTF
TRBJ1-2 | TRBV6-5 | - | - | TGTGCCACCGTCGGGGGTCGATATGGCTACACCTTC | CATVGGRYGYTF
TRBJ1-2 | TRBV7-2 | - | TRBD1 | TGTGCCAGCAGCTTCAGGGACAGGCCCGCGGGCTACACCTTC | CASSFRDRPAGYTF
TRBJ2-3 | TRBV12-5 | - | - | TGTGCTAGTGGTTTGGTACCGGAAGAGGGGGATACGCAGTATTTT | CASGLVPEEGDTQYF
TRBJ2-1 | TRBV6-4 | - | TRBD2 | TGTGCCAGCAGTGACGAGCGGGAGGGCCGCGGCTCCTACAATGAGCAGTTCTTC | CASSDEREGRGSYNEQFF
TRBJ1-1 | TRBV27 | - | - | TGTGCCAGCAGGTCTTTTGGGGGGGACACTGAAGCTTTCTTT | CASRSFGGDTEAFF
TRBJ1-5 | TRBV6-5 | - | TRBD1 | TGTGCCAGCAGTTTCCAGGGGGGGGATCAGCCCCAGCATTTT | CASSFQGGDQPQHF
TRBJ1-6 | TRBV27 | once | TRBD1 | TGTGCCAGCAGTCGCCGGGACAGGGTCCAATCACCCCTCCACTTT | CASSRRDRVQSPLHF
TRBJ1-4 | TRBV28 | - | - | TGTGCCAGCAGTTTGGGGGGGACAACTAATGAAAAACTGTTTTTT | CASSLGGTTNEKLFF
TRBJ1-6 | TRBV28 | - | - | TGTGCCAGCAGCCGTGTGAGGGGTGGGTCACCCCTCCACTTT | CASSRVRGGSPLHF